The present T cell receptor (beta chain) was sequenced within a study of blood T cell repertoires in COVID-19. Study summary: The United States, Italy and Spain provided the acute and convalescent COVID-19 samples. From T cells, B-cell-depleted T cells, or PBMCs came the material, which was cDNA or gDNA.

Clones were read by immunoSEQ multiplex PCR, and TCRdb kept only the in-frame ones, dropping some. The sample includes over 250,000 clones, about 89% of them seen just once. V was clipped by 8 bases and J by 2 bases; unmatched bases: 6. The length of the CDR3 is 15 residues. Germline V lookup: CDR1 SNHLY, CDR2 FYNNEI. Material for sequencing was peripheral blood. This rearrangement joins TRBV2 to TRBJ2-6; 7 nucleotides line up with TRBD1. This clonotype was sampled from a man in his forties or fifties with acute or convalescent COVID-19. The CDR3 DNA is TGTGCCAGCGGGACAGATCGCACTGGGGCCAACGTCCTGACTTTC. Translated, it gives CASGTDRTGANVLTF.